Below, 3 T cell receptor beta chains from the same sample are listed, as sequenced in a study of graft-versus-host responses after intestinal transplantation. Clones were read by immunoSEQ multiplex PCR, and TCRdb kept only the in-frame ones, dropping some. Here the sample spans more than 65,000 clones, 91% being singletons. No antigens are known for them. The sample in question was unstimulated CD8+ T cells sorted from spleen or lymph node cells, obtained before transplant. All receptors derive from a human donor who was the organ donor for an intestinal transplant.

The chain combines TRBV29-1 with TRBJ2-7, with unresolved D. The CDR3 consists of 14 residues. V was pared by 4 bases and J by 0 bases, with 13 bases between. Germline V gene sequence: CDR1 SQVTM, CDR2 ANQGSEA. The CDR3 spells CSVVKALNSYEQYF. The CDR3 coding sequence is TGCAGCGTTGTCAAGGCCCTGAACTCCTACGAGCAGTACTTC.

The chain employs TRBV28 and TRBJ1-5; D gene uncertain. With 3 bases removed from V and 7 bases from J, the gap between germline ends came to 10 bases. CDR1 MDHEN and CDR2 SYDVKM come from the germline V gene. This CDR3 contains 13 residues. The CDR3 DNA reads as TGTGCCAGCAGTTTGGACCGTCCGCAGCCCCAGCATTTT. Its protein is CASSLDRPQPQHF.

This clone was found a few times. The chain is built from TRBV27 and TRBJ2-2; D not certain. CDR1 is MNHEY, CDR2 SMNVEV, per germline (reference sequence). V lost 8 bases, J lost 7 bases, and 11 bases lay in between. CDR3 size: 12 residues. The DNA of the CDR3 is TGTGCCAGCGGACCATTACGCGGGGAGCTGTTTTTT. Translated, it gives CASGPLRGELFF.